This TCR beta chain was recorded in a study of T-cell reconstitution after alpha-beta-depleted transplantation in children. This sample's TCRbeta library carried unique molecular identifier barcodes. TCRdb reanalysed the PCR reads using MiXCR and keeps one entry per CDR3 protein. The data hold 90,000 to 100,000 distinct CDR3 sequences, with 23% observed a single time. This CDR3 spans 12 amino acids. From germline, CDR1 is SGHRS and CDR2 YFSETQ. Trimming took off 6 bases at V and 0 bases at J, with 4 bases between the two ends. Material: PBMCs, obtained before TCRalphabeta/CD19-depleted stem cell transplant. The sequence was obtained from a boy under 10 years old with acute lymphoblastic leukemia, due to receive a stem cell transplant. The chain combines TRBV5-1 with TRBJ1-3; D is undetermined. Here the CDR3 reads CASKDSGNTIYF. The DNA for the CDR3 is TGCGCCAGCAAAGACTCTGGAAACACCATATATTTT. Drawing the rest from reference TRBV5-1 and TRBJ1-3, the complete variable domain is KAGVTQTPRYLIKTRGQQVTLSCSPISGHRSVSWYQQTPGQGLQFLFEYFSETQRNKGNFPGRFSGRQFSNSRSEMNVSTLELGDSALYLCASKDSGNTIYFGEGSWLTVV.